This T cell receptor beta chain was sequenced during a study of cytomegalovirus exposure and HLA in healthy donors. About the research overall: The study's early data release held roughly 91 million unique TCRs from HLA-typed donors. Of the donors genotyped, 398 in all, less than 90% fell in the Caucasian-associated ancestry cluster. Overall study results and limits: The study assumed roughly uniform donor sequencing depth for presence/absence analyses.

The PCR employed 60 Vbeta primers together with 13 Jbeta primers. Profiling relied on immunoSEQ multiplex PCR, and the TCRdb table lists in-frame clones only, not all of them. This table has some 91,000 clones, about 76% appearing once. Comments on this clone: Its antigen is unknown.

Germline V lookup: CDR1 MDHEN, CDR2 SYDVKM. Trimming at V came to 4 bases and at J to 3 bases, leaving 7 bases not matched to a gene. This CDR3 has 15 residues. The specimen was PBMCs. This TCR derives from a man aged 35-49 years in good health and CMV-seropositive. The genes are TRBV28 and TRBJ2-3; 7 nucleotides agree with TRBD2. The CDR3 is CASSSRLAGTDTQYF. CDR3 DNA sequence: TGTGCCAGCAGTTCTAGACTAGCTGGTACAGATACGCAGTATTTT.